Detailed here is one TCR beta chain. Its specificity is unknown. This sample was taken from a study of T cell clonotyping in hematopoietic cell transplantation. Broader study findings: At the given depth, recipient repertoires were over 95% de novo clonotypes.

The time point denotes: recipient sample about 28 days before transplant, after cytoreduction. Generated by immunoSEQ multiplex PCR, the TCRdb table keeps only in-frame clones and is missing some. This sample has tens of thousands of clones, with 80% to 90% found just once. Germline V CDR1 and CDR2: SGHTA, FQGTGA. V shed 5 bases, J shed 6 bases, and the junction held 9 bases outside the gene matches. The CDR3 loop spans 15 amino acids. Sequenced here: peripheral blood mononuclear cells, sampled before stem cell transplant. The rearrangement links TRBV7-3 to TRBJ2-1, with 8 bases identical to TRBD1. The sequence came from an older woman with acute myeloid leukemia. Some clones in this sample may be carry-over from other donors' samples. For the CDR3, the DNA is TGTGCCAGCAGCGTGGAGGACAGGGCATCCAATGAGCAGTTCTTC. Its translation: CASSVEDRASNEQFF.